These T cell receptor beta chains were read from a single sample in a study of identical twins. Each CDR3 protein gets one entry after TCRdb re-called the 5' RACE reads with MiXCR. The sample yields some 240,000 distinct CDR3 sequences, approximately 8.3% seen once. The sample was also reused in another study, on yellow fever vaccine responses in identical twins.

The sample comprised CD8+ T cells sorted from blood. Receptors were obtained from a woman aged 18-29 years in good health. CDR3s include the opening cysteine and the closing phenylalanine or tryptophan. Fields, in order: J gene, V gene, clone size, D gene, CDR3 protein, CDR3 DNA. A D gene is named only where the DNA matches it firmly. Size values are once, few and many counts, or a class for expanded clones, and some rows have none.

>TRBJ2-1|TRBV15|many|.
CATSRDSGGSYNEQFF
TGTGCCACCAGCAGGGATAGCGGTGGCTCCTACAATGAGCAGTTCTTC
>TRBJ2-2|TRBV3-1|few|.
CASSLQGGAVTGELFF
TGTGCCAGCAGCCTCCAGGGGGGAGCGGTCACCGGGGAGCTGTTTTTT
>TRBJ2-1|TRBV6-1|few|TRBD1
CASRPDRGPFDEQFF
TGTGCCAGCAGACCCGACAGGGGGCCTTTCGATGAGCAGTTCTTC
>TRBJ1-5|TRBV12-3/TRBV12-4|.|.
CASSFNGFNQPQHF
TGTGCCAGCAGTTTCAATGGGTTCAATCAGCCCCAGCATTTT
>TRBJ2-3|TRBV11-3|.|.
CAGSAAWSDTQYF
TGTGCCGGCAGCGCGGCATGGTCAGATACGCAGTATTTT
>TRBJ2-3|TRBV6-2/TRBV6-3|many|.
CASSYLPPDRPHTDTQYF
TGTGCCAGCAGTTACCTACCGCCAGATCGCCCTCACACAGATACGCAGTATTTT
>TRBJ1-2|TRBV12-3/TRBV12-4|few|.
CASSFEEGVGYYGYTF
TGTGCCAGCAGTTTTGAAGAGGGCGTGGGTTACTATGGCTACACCTTC
>TRBJ2-6|TRBV12-3/TRBV12-4|few|TRBD1
CASSYGTGWSGANVLTF
TGTGCCAGCAGTTATGGGACAGGATGGTCTGGGGCCAACGTCCTGACTTTC
>TRBJ2-1|TRBV19|.|.
CASSIGPYNEQFF
TGTGCCAGTAGTATAGGACCTTACAATGAGCAGTTCTTC
>TRBJ2-7|TRBV3-1|few|.
CASSSSLTYEQYF
TGTGCCAGCAGCTCATCACTGACCTACGAGCAGTACTTC
>TRBJ1-2|TRBV4-2|.|.
CASSQEREGIGYGYTF
TGTGCCAGCAGCCAAGAGAGGGAAGGGATAGGCTATGGCTACACCTTC
>TRBJ2-7|TRBV29-1|many|.
CSVVEVGAIGIHEQYF
TGCAGCGTTGTGGAAGTGGGGGCAATTGGCATCCACGAGCAGTACTTC
>TRBJ1-2|TRBV6-1|few|.
CASSKGLGGKDGYTF
TGTGCCAGCAGTAAGGGCCTAGGAGGGAAGGATGGCTACACCTTC
>TRBJ1-3|TRBV7-2|.|TRBD1
CASSARQGF
TGTGCCAGCAGCGCCAGACAGGGGTTT
>TRBJ2-7|TRBV12-3/TRBV12-4|few|.
CASSRDIYEQYF
TGTGCCAGCAGTCGGGACATTTACGAGCAGTACTTC
>TRBJ2-1|TRBV20-1|few|.
CSANRDSNEQFF
TGCAGTGCGAACAGAGACTCCAATGAGCAGTTCTTC
>TRBJ2-1|TRBV27|.|.
CASSRDQRVDNEQFF
TGTGCCAGCAGTCGGGACCAGCGGGTAGACAATGAGCAGTTCTTC
>TRBJ2-7|TRBV7-2|many|TRBD1
CASSLPSRDRSYEQYF
TGTGCCAGCAGCTTACCATCCCGGGACAGGTCCTACGAGCAGTACTTC
>TRBJ2-5|TRBV6-5|.|.
CASSSAETQYF
TGTGCCAGCAGTTCGGCGGAGACCCAGTACTTC
>TRBJ1-3|TRBV6-1|few|.
CACGVGPYDGNTIYF
TGTGCCTGCGGGGTGGGGCCGTACGATGGAAACACCATATATTTT
>TRBJ2-7|TRBV6-5|many|TRBD1
CASSYGGTAYEQYF
TGTGCCAGCAGTTATGGTGGGACAGCCTACGAGCAGTACTTC
>TRBJ2-7|TRBV28|.|TRBD1
CASSQDRFGYEQYF
TGTGCCAGCAGTCAGGACAGGTTTGGCTACGAGCAGTACTTC
>TRBJ2-2|TRBV29-1|.|TRBD2
CSVAGTSGGETGELFF
TGCAGCGTTGCGGGGACTAGCGGGGGGGAAACCGGGGAGCTGTTTTTT
>TRBJ2-5|TRBV4-1|.|TRBD2
CASSQDLLAGGQETQYF
TGCGCCAGCAGCCAAGATCTACTAGCGGGGGGCCAAGAGACCCAGTACTTC
>TRBJ2-3|TRBV27|few|TRBD2
CASSLGGTLAWDTQYF
TGTGCCAGCAGTTTGGGAGGGACCCTGGCTTGGGATACGCAGTATTTT
>TRBJ1-5|TRBV6-1|many|TRBD1
CASARQGTNQPQHF
TGTGCCAGCGCAAGACAGGGTACGAATCAGCCCCAGCATTTT
>TRBJ2-7|TRBV7-2|few|TRBD1
CASSPLNRGDYEQYF
TGTGCCAGCAGCCCTCTCAACAGGGGAGACTACGAGCAGTACTTC